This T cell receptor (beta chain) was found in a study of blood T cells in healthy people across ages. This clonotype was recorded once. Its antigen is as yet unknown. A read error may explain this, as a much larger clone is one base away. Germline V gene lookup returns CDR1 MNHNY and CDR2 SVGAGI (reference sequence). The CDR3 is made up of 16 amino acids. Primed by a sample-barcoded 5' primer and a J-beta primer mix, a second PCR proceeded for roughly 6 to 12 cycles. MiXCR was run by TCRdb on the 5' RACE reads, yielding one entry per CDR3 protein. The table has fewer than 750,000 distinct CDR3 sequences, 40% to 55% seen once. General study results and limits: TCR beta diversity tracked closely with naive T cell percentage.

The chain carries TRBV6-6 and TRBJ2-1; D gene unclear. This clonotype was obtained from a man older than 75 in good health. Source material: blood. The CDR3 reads CPSSYPAQSPYNEQFF. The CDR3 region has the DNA TGTCCCAGCAGTTACCCGGCGCAGAGCCCCTACAATGAGCAGTTCTTC.